At least ten counts were recorded for the clone carrying this T cell receptor beta chain. Its target is unknown. The CDR3 contains 16 residues. CDR1 is MGHRA, CDR2 YSYEKL, per germline. Trimming cost V 1 base and J 6 bases; bases outside gene matches: 6. These data belong to a study of T cells in Graves' hyperthyroidism and ophthalmopathy. Study-level results: The model forecast ophthalmopathy, anticipating it by a median roughly 6 months before onset. Through a model of 13 V-J features, ophthalmopathy was separated from stable hyperthyroidism.

Clinical symptoms, serum thyroxine, TRAb, thyroid ultrasound and orbital computed tomography informed diagnoses. From more than 9.5 ml of fresh peripheral blood, PBMCs were isolated. TCR beta CDR3 regions were amplified from RNA transcripts. TCR CDR3 regions were first amplified by RT-PCR with HTBI primers. MiXCR, applied by TCRdb to the multiplex PCR reads, yields one record per CDR3 protein. The data contain 300,000 to 450,000 distinct CDR3 sequences, roughly 18% of them singletons. The sequence was obtained from a man aged 18 to 35 with Graves' ophthalmopathy. The chain is built from TRBV4-1 and TRBJ2-5, with 12 bases identical to TRBD1. The specimen was blood. The CDR3 coding sequence is TGCGCCAGCAGCCAAGGGGAGGGGACAGGGGGCCAGACCCAGTACTTC. It yields the protein CASSQGEGTGGQTQYF.